Below are 30 T cell receptor beta chains sequenced from a single sample in a study of vaccination and CD4 T cells after COVID-19. Cultured CD4+ T cell DNA underwent sequencing with the Oncomine TCR Beta short-read assay. Via MiXCR, TCRdb re-called the PCR reads, giving one row per CDR3 protein. The table has some 21,000 distinct CDR3 sequences, 35% to 40% seen once. Indicated treatment: approximately 9-day PBMC culture with coronavirus spike peptide pools or control peptides (ViraFEST assay). These receptors have no known antigen. This sample comprised CD4+ T cells from blood, cultured in vitro, obtained before SARS-CoV-2 vaccination. Every receptor here comes from a human donor who had recovered from COVID-19.

The rearrangement uses TRBV6-5 and TRBJ1-3; D is perhaps TRBD1 (5 bases). The CDR3 totals 15 residues. From germline, CDR1 is MNHEY and CDR2 SVGAGI. The ends were cut back, 0 bases at V and 8 bases at J, with 14 bases in the middle. CDR3 region: CASSYSRGPEDTIYF. The DNA of the CDR3 is TGTGCCAGCAGTTACTCGCGGGGACCGGAGGACACCATATATTTT.

The chain uses TRBV6-1 and TRBJ1-2; D unresolved. Trimming left V 11 bases short and J 5 bases short, with 27 bases between. This CDR3 has 16 amino acids. Germline values: CDR1 MNHNS, CDR2 SASEGT. The CDR3 sequence is CAGTPHRQNLRYGYTF. For the CDR3, the DNA is TGTGCCGGCACCCCTCATAGGCAGAACCTTAGGTATGGCTACACCTTC.

This clonotype is categorized as medium-sized. This chain links TRBV30 with TRBJ1-6, with 9 bases aligning to TRBD1. J was trimmed by 9 bases and V by 5 bases; bases with no gene match: 8. The germline gives CDR1 GTSNPN, CDR2 SVGIG (reference sequence). CDR3 length: 14 amino acids. The CDR3 reads CAWRQQGAGSPLHF. The CDR3 nucleotides read TGTGCCTGGCGCCAACAGGGGGCTGGTTCACCCCTCCACTTT. Full variable domain (rest looked up from reference TRBV30 and TRBJ1-6): SQTIHQWPATLVQPVGSPLSLECTVEGTSNPNLYWYRQAAGRGLQLLFYSVGIGQISSEVPQNLSASRPQDRQFILSSKKLLLSDSGFYLCAWRQQGAGSPLHFGNGTRLTVT.

The chain is built from TRBV5-6 and TRBJ1-2; D is undetermined. The V end lost 1 base, the J end lost 0 bases, and 7 bases lay between the germline ends. Per the germline V gene, CDR1 is SGHDT and CDR2 is YYEEEE. This CDR3 has 14 residues. CDR3 protein: CASSLYRANYGYTF. CDR3 DNA sequence: TGTGCCAGCAGCTTGTACAGAGCTAACTATGGCTACACCTTC.

V gene TRBV11-2 combines with J gene TRBJ2-3; unclear D gene. Germline V gene sequence: CDR1 SGHAT, CDR2 FQNNGV. The CDR3 consists of 17 residues. The germline V and J ends were trimmed by 5 bases and 5 bases, with 23 bases remaining between them. CDR3 sequence: CASSRPGEAGPRDTQYF. For the CDR3, the DNA is TGTGCCAGCAGCCGCCCCGGAGAGGCTGGACCTCGAGATACGCAGTATTTT.

The chain employs TRBV6-2 or TRBV6-3 and TRBJ1-1; the D is unclear. Germline CDR1 MNHEY, CDR2 SVGEGT. The CDR3 covers 13 residues. The V end was cut by 0 bases, the J end by 4 bases, with 6 bases between. The CDR3 DNA reads as TGTGCCAGCAGTTACTCGAAACGCACTGAAGCTTTCTTT. Translating gives CASSYSKRTEAFF.

This clonotype was observed once. J is TRBJ2-2 and V is TRBV7-8; D not certain. The V end lost 5 bases, the J end lost 1 base, and 2 bases lay between the germline ends. The CDR3 has 12 amino acids. The germline CDR1 and CDR2 sequences are SGHVS and FQNEAQ. In DNA, the CDR3 is TGTGCCAGCAGCAAGAACACCGGGGAGCTGTTTTTT. Its protein product is CASSKNTGELFF.

This chain links TRBV2 with TRBJ2-2; D is uncertain. This CDR3 comprises 14 residues. Trimming shortened V by 6 bases and J by 1 base, and 9 bases separated the two germline ends. The V gene's germline CDR1 is SNHLY and CDR2 FYNNEI. This chain's CDR3 is CASSNGQNTGELFF. In nucleotides, the CDR3 is TGTGCCAGCAGCAACGGGCAGAACACCGGGGAGCTGTTTTTT.

The rearrangement uses TRBV2 and TRBJ2-7, with a possible D match to TRBD2 (5 bases). The V end was cut by 3 bases, the J end by 2 bases, with 20 bases between. The germline V gene has CDR1 SNHLY and CDR2 FYNNEI. The CDR3 has 17 residues. The CDR3: CASSDGMARGGAYEQYF. The CDR3 region has the DNA TGTGCCAGCAGTGACGGTATGGCCCGCGGAGGTGCCTACGAGCAGTACTTC.

In regard to this clonotype: The missing conserved phenylalanine or tryptophan at the end of this CDR3 makes a read error likely. This chain links TRBV11-3 with TRBJ2-5; the D call may be TRBD1 or TRBD2 (6 bases each). Trimming shortened V by 5 bases and J by 4 bases, and 14 bases separated the two germline ends. The germline V gene has CDR1 SGHNT and CDR2 YENEEA. CDR3 size: 14 residues. This CDR3 reads CASSLRGAGETQYL. The CDR3 DNA reads as TGTGCCAGCAGCCTGAGGGGGGCTGGAGAGACCCAGTACTTA.

This CDR3 reads CSVVQGVNQPQHF. In DNA, the CDR3 is TGCAGCGTTGTTCAGGGTGTAAATCAGCCCCAGCATTTT. The V call is TRBV29-1, the J call TRBJ1-5; D is possibly TRBD1 (5 bases). The CDR3 runs to 13 residues. V was clipped by 4 bases and J by 4 bases, with 11 bases between them. The germline gives CDR1 SQVTM, CDR2 ANQGSEA.

This clonotype appeared a few times. The chain uses TRBV6-1 and TRBJ1-2, with 7 nucleotides matching TRBD1. The CDR3 spans 14 residues. V shed 3 bases, J shed 2 bases, and the junction held 3 bases outside the gene matches. Germline CDR1 MNHNS, CDR2 SASEGT. DNA for the CDR3: TGTGCCAGCAGTGATCCGGGACAGAACTATGGCTACACCTTC. Encoded protein: CASSDPGQNYGYTF.

The V and J genes are TRBV5-1 and TRBJ1-6; no reliable D call. The germline CDR1 and CDR2 sequences are SGHRS and YFSETQ. Trimming left V 0 bases short and J 0 bases short, with 7 bases between. CDR3 length: 16 residues. CDR3 bases: TGCGCCAGCAGCTTGGAGGCCGGCTCCTATAATTCACCCCTCCACTTT. It yields the protein CASSLEAGSYNSPLHF. The full variable domain, rest sourced from reference TRBV5-1 and TRBJ1-6, is KAGVTQTPRYLIKTRGQQVTLSCSPISGHRSVSWYQQTPGQGLQFLFEYFSETQRNKGNFPGRFSGRQFSNSRSEMNVSTLELGDSALYLCASSLEAGSYNSPLHFGNGTRLTVT.

The gene calls are TRBV15 and TRBJ2-7; D may correspond to TRBD1 or TRBD2 (5 bases each). The CDR3 consists of 15 residues. Germline V gives CDR1 LNHNV, CDR2 YYDKDF (reference sequence). Trimming shortened V by 3 bases and J by 5 bases, and 17 bases separated the two germline ends. DNA for the CDR3: TGTGCCACCAGCAGGGCCGGGACGGCCGGTGACGAGCAGTACTTC. Translated, it gives CATSRAGTAGDEQYF. The full variable domain, completed using reference TRBV15 and TRBJ2-7, is DAMVIQNPRYQVTQFGKPVTLSCSQTLNHNVMYWYQQKSSQAPKLLFHYYDKDFNNEADTPDNFQSRRPNTSFCFLDIRSPGLGDTAMYLCATSRAGTAGDEQYFGPGTRLTVT.

The rearrangement uses TRBV20-1 and TRBJ2-3; D call uncertain. CDR1 is DFQATT and CDR2 is SNEGSKA in the germline V gene (reference sequence). The CDR3 runs to 12 residues. The V end lost 0 bases, the J end lost 5 bases, and 6 bases lay between the germline ends. CDR3 sequence: CSARELGDTQYF. In DNA form, the CDR3 reads TGCAGTGCTAGAGAGTTGGGAGATACGCAGTATTTT.

The chain has TRBV27 and TRBJ1-2; 8 bases are shared with TRBD1. This CDR3 comprises 14 residues. The V gene end was trimmed by 6 bases and the J gene end by 3 bases; junction bases not matched to a gene: 6. Germline CDR1 reads MNHEY; CDR2 reads SMNVEV (reference sequence). This CDR3 reads CASSRTGGDYGYTF. The CDR3 nucleotides read TGTGCCAGCAGCAGAACAGGGGGGGACTATGGCTACACCTTC.

V and J are TRBV29-1 and TRBJ1-1, with 8 bases fitting TRBD1. The CDR3 totals 13 residues. The V and J ends lost 7 bases and 6 bases, in that order; junction bases with no gene match: 10. Germline CDR1 reads SQVTM; CDR2 reads ANQGSEA. The CDR3 nucleotides are TGCAGCGACGGACAGGGAGGGTACGCTGAAGCTTTCTTT. Its protein product is CSDGQGGYAEAFF.

The chain recombines TRBV20-1 with TRBJ2-7; D might be TRBD1 (5 bases). Germline values: CDR1 DFQATT, CDR2 SNEGSKA (reference sequence). The CDR3 runs to 15 residues. V lost 3 bases and J 4 bases, leaving 19 bases between the germline ends. This chain's CDR3 is CSASRPTAGNYEQYF. The DNA of the CDR3 is TGCAGTGCTAGTCGTCCGACAGCAGGAAATTACGAGCAGTACTTC.

The V and J genes are TRBV19 and TRBJ1-6; no firm D call. V was clipped by 0 bases and J by 6 bases, with 6 bases between them. Germline V gives CDR1 LNHDA, CDR2 SQIVND (reference sequence). There are 14 residues in the CDR3. The CDR3 is CASSIDGRNSPLHF. The DNA of the CDR3 is TGTGCCAGTAGTATAGACGGCCGTAATTCACCCCTCCACTTT.

This clonotype was detected only a few times. The V and J genes are TRBV6-4 and TRBJ2-3; 9 bases are shared with TRBD2. The CDR3 has 20 residues. V lost 4 bases and J lost 0; bases outside the gene matches: 17. The V gene's germline CDR1 is MRHNA and CDR2 SNTAGT. The chain's CDR3 is CASSGLGGASGVSSTDTQYF. CDR3 sequence (DNA): TGTGCCAGCAGTGGCCTTGGAGGAGCTAGCGGGGTATCTAGCACAGATACGCAGTATTTT.

This chain connects TRBV25-1 to TRBJ1-1; D is perhaps TRBD1 (6 bases). This CDR3 contains 13 residues. Germline V gives CDR1 MGHDK, CDR2 SYGVNS. V lost 6 bases and J 4 bases, leaving 12 bases between the germline ends. This CDR3 is CASRRDTVTEAFF. CDR3 coding DNA: TGTGCCAGCAGGCGGGACACCGTCACTGAAGCTTTCTTT.

Comment on this clonotype: This may come from a read error, since a much larger clone is one base off. The chain carries TRBV6-1 and TRBJ1-6; 7 nucleotides match TRBD1. V lost 3 bases, J lost 18 bases, and 11 bases stayed unmatched. Per germline, CDR1 MNHNS and CDR2 SASEGT. This CDR3 is 13 amino acids long. In DNA form, the CDR3 reads TGTGCCAGCAGTGACCGGGACAGAGGCTCCCCCCACTTT. It yields the protein CASSDRDRGSPHF.

This clonotype occurred a few times. The chain couples TRBV20-1 to TRBJ2-6, with D tentatively TRBD1 (5 bases). V shed 3 bases and J shed 0 bases, with 9 bases lying between them. Germline values: CDR1 DFQATT, CDR2 SNEGSKA (reference sequence). There are 15 residues in the CDR3. The DNA for the CDR3 is TGCAGTGCTAGGCAGGGTAGCTCTGGGGCCAACGTCCTGACTTTC. It specifies CSARQGSSGANVLTF.

The V call is TRBV7-2, the J call TRBJ1-2, with D tentatively TRBD1 (5 bases). CDR3 length equals 16 residues. The germline V gene has CDR1 SGHTA and CDR2 FQGNSA. Trimming cost V 1 base and J 7 bases, with 19 bases left between them. In DNA form, the CDR3 reads TGTGCCAGCAGCTTAGGAGGGGTCGTAACCACCGGTGGCTACACCTTC. Its translation is CASSLGGVVTTGGYTF. The entire variable domain, with the rest obtained from reference TRBV7-2 and TRBJ1-2, is as follows: GAGVSQSPSNKVTEKGKDVELRCDPISGHTALYWYRQSLGQGLEFLIYFQGNSAPDKSGLPSDRFSAERTGGSVSTLTIQRTQQEDSAVYLCASSLGGVVTTGGYTFGSGTRLTVV.

The chain is built from TRBV20-1 and TRBJ2-4, with 8 bases aligning to TRBD1. V dropped 7 bases and J dropped 7; count of bases not matched to a gene: 6. Germline V gives CDR1 DFQATT, CDR2 SNEGSKA (reference sequence). The CDR3 spans 12 residues. The CDR3 loop reads CSVGTGGNIQYF. DNA of the CDR3: TGCAGTGTTGGAACAGGGGGTAACATTCAGTACTTC.

This clonotype appeared once. The chain employs TRBV5-1 and TRBJ1-2; a possible D gene is TRBD1 (6 bases). CDR1 and CDR2 from the germline V gene are SGHRS and YFSETQ. This CDR3 region has 16 residues. Trimming stripped 4 bases from V and 3 bases from J, with 19 bases between. CDR3 sequence (DNA): TGCGCCAGCAGCCCGGACTGGCCAGGGGAGGACTATGGCTACACCTTC. Its protein is CASSPDWPGEDYGYTF. The variable domain in full, completed from reference TRBV5-1 and TRBJ1-2, reads KAGVTQTPRYLIKTRGQQVTLSCSPISGHRSVSWYQQTPGQGLQFLFEYFSETQRNKGNFPGRFSGRQFSNSRSEMNVSTLELGDSALYLCASSPDWPGEDYGYTFGSGTRLTVV.

The rearrangement links TRBV19 to TRBJ1-5; D remains ambiguous. The germline V and J ends were trimmed by 1 base and 2 bases, with 15 bases remaining between them. This CDR3 comprises 17 residues. Per the germline V gene, CDR1 is LNHDA and CDR2 is SQIVND (reference sequence). The CDR3 DNA reads as TGTGCCAGTAGTATAGCTGACCGGGGTTGGGGCAATCAGCCCCAGCATTTT. Translating gives CASSIADRGWGNQPQHF.

The rearrangement uses TRBV7-9 and TRBJ1-6, with 8 nucleotides matching TRBD1. The V segment lost 0 bases and the J segment 7 bases; nucleotides outside the gene matches: 5. From germline, CDR1 is SEHNR and CDR2 FQNEAQ (reference sequence). CDR3 length: 16 residues. This chain's CDR3 is CASSLAPTGVNSPLHF. The CDR3 nucleotides are TGTGCCAGCAGCTTAGCCCCGACAGGGGTAAATTCACCCCTCCACTTT.

This clonotype counts as medium-sized. The chain links TRBV6-2 or TRBV6-3 to TRBJ1-5; 7 bases are a match to TRBD1. Trimming at V came to 8 bases and at J to 4 bases, leaving 2 bases not matched to a gene. Germline CDR1 and CDR2: MNHEY and SVGEGT. This CDR3 contains 12 residues. CDR3 coding DNA: TGTGCCAGCGGGACAGCAAATCAGCCCCAGCATTTT. It is translated as CASGTANQPQHF.

This chain connects TRBV18 to TRBJ1-1, with no clear D. The CDR3 loop spans 14 amino acids. Trimming cost V 0 bases and J 3 bases, with 8 bases left between them. Germline CDR1 is KGHSH and CDR2 is LQKENI. The CDR3: CASSPPGQYTEAFF. CDR3 in DNA: TGTGCCAGCTCACCACCGGGTCAATACACTGAAGCTTTCTTT. Full variable domain (rest looked up from reference TRBV18 and TRBJ1-1): NAGVMQNPRHLVRRRGQEARLRCSPMKGHSHVYWYRQLPEEGLKFMVYLQKENIIDESGMPKERFSAEFPKEGPSILRIQQVVRGDSAAYFCASSPPGQYTEAFFGQGTRLTVV.